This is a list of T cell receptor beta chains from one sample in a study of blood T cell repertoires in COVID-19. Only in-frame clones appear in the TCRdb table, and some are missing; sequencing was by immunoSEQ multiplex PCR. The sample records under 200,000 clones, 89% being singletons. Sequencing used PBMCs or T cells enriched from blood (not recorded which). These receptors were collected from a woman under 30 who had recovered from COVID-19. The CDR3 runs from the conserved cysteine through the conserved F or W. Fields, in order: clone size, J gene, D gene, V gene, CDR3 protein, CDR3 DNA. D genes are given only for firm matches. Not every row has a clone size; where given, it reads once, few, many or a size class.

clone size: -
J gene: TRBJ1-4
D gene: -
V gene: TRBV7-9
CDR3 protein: CASRDWTNEKLFF
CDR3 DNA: TGTGCCAGCCGGGACTGGACTAATGAAAAACTGTTTTTT

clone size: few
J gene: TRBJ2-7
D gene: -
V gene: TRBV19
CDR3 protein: CASSIHQTYEQYF
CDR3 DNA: TGTGCCAGTAGTATACATCAGACCTACGAGCAGTACTTC

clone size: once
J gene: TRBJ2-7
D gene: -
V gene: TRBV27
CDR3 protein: CASSLVPGTEQYF
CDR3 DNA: TGTGCCAGCAGTTTAGTCCCCGGGACAGAGCAGTACTTC

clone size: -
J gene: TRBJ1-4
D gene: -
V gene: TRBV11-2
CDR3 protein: CASSLMREKLFF
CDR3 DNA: TGTGCCAGCAGCTTAATGAGAGAAAAACTGTTTTTT

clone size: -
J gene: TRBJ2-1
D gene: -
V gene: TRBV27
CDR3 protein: CASSLLVRSSYNEQFF
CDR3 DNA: TGTGCCAGCAGTTTATTGGTACGGAGCTCCTACAATGAGCAGTTCTTC

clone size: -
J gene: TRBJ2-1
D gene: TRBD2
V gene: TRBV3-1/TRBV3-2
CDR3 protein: CASSQDPTSGMAVF
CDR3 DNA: TGTGCCAGCAGCCAAGATCCTACTAGCGGGATGGCAGTCTTC

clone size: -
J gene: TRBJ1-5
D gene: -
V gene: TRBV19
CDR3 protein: CASSSRPGTGQPQHF
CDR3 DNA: TGTGCCAGTAGTTCTCGACCGGGGACTGGGCAGCCCCAGCATTTT

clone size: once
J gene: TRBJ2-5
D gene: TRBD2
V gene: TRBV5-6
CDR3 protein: CASSSRLAGQETQYF
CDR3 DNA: TGTGCCAGCAGCTCCCGACTAGCGGGGCAGGAGACCCAGTACTTC

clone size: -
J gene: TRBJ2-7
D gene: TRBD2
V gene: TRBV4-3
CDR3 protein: CASSLLLAGPTYEQYF
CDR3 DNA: TGCGCCAGCAGCCTCCTCCTAGCGGGTCCTACCTACGAGCAGTACTTC

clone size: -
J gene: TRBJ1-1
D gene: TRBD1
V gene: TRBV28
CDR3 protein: CASSEGQGKAFF
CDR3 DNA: TGTGCCAGCAGTGAGGGACAGGGGAAAGCTTTCTTT

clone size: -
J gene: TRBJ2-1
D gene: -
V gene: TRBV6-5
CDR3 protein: CASSYKLEQFF
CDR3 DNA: TGTGCCAGCAGTTACAAGCTTGAGCAGTTCTTC

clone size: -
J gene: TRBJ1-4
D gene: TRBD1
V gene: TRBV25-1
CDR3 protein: CASSLDRAPEKLFF
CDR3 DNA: TGTGCCAGCAGTTTGGACAGGGCCCCTGAAAAACTGTTTTTT

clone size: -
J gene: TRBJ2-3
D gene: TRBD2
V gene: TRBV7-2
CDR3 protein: CASSPRPSGFADTQYF
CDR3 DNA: TGTGCCAGCAGCCCCCGTCCTAGCGGGTTCGCAGATACGCAGTATTTT

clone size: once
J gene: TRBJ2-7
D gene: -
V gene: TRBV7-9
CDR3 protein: CASSPPAEQPHYEQYF
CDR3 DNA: TGTGCCAGCAGCCCCCCGGCGGAGCAACCACACTACGAGCAGTACTTC

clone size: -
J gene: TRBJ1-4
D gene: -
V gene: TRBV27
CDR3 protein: CASSLSGGGTDSEVEKLFF
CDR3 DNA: TGTGCCAGCAGTTTATCCGGGGGTGGGACCGACTCAGAGGTGGAAAAACTGTTTTTT

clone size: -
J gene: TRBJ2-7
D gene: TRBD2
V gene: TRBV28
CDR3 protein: CASSGLAGHSYVEQYF
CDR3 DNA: TGTGCCAGCAGCGGATTAGCGGGACACTCCTACGTGGAGCAGTACTTC

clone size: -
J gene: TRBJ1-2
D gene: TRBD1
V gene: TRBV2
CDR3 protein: CASRARQGSYGYTF
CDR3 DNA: TGTGCCAGCAGGGCTCGACAGGGGTCCTATGGCTACACCTTC

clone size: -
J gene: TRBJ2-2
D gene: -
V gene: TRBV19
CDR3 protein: CASKPGDTGELFF
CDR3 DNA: TGTGCCAGTAAACCCGGGGACACCGGGGAGCTGTTTTTT

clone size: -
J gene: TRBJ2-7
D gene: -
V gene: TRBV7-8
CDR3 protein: CASSPSWREQYF
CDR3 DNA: TGTGCCAGCAGCCCTAGTTGGAGGGAGCAGTACTTC

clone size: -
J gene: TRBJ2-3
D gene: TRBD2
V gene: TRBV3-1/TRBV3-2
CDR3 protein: CASSQLPTSGRFADTQYF
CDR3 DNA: TGTGCCAGCAGCCAACTCCCCACTAGCGGGAGATTTGCGGATACGCAGTATTTT

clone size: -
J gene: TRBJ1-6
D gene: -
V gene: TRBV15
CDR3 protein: CATRVAGAGSPLHF
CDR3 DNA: TGTGCCACCAGAGTCGCAGGGGCCGGTTCACCCCTCCACTTT

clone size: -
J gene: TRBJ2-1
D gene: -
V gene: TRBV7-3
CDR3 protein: CASSLSLALNNEQFF
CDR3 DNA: TGTGCCAGCAGCTTAAGTTTAGCGTTAAACAATGAGCAGTTCTTC

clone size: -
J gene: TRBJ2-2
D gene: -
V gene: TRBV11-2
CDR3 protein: CASSFYGSDTGELFF
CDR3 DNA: TGTGCCAGCAGCTTTTACGGGAGTGACACCGGGGAGCTGTTTTTT

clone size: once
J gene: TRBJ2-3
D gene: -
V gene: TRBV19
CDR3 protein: CASNPDTTDTQYF
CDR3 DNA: TGTGCCAGTAACCCGGACACCACAGATACGCAGTATTTT

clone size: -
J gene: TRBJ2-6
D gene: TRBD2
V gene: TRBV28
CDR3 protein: CASSTGGAGWFGANVLTF
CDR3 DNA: TGTGCCAGCAGTACCGGGGGAGCGGGATGGTTCGGGGCCAACGTCCTGACTTTC

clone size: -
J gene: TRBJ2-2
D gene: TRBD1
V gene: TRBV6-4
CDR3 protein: CASKARTGEAGELFF
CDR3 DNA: TGTGCCAGCAAAGCGAGGACAGGGGAGGCCGGGGAGCTGTTTTTT

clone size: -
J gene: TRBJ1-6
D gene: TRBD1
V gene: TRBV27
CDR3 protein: CANRGTDYNSPLHF
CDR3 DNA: TGTGCCAATAGAGGGACAGACTATAATTCACCCCTCCACTTT

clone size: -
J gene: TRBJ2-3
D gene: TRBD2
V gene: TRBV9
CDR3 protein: CASSSPLAGGPEDTQYF
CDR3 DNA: TGTGCCAGCAGCTCGCCCCTAGCGGGAGGGCCAGAAGATACGCAGTATTTT

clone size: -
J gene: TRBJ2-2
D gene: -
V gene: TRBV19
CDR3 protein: CASSTLGTSTGELFF
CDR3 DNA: TGTGCCAGTAGTACTCTCGGGACTTCCACCGGGGAGCTGTTTTTT

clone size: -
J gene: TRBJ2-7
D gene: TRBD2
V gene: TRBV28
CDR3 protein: CASSLRLAGGFYEQYF
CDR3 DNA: TGTGCCAGCAGTTTACGTCTAGCGGGAGGGTTCTACGAGCAGTACTTC

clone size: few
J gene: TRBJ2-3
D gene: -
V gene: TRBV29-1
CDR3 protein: CSVTESTDTQYF
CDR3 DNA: TGCAGCGTCACGGAGAGCACAGATACGCAGTATTTT

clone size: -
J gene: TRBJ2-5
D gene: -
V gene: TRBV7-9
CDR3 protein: CASGRGGVETQYF
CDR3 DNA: TGTGCCAGCGGCAGGGGAGGAGTAGAGACCCAGTACTTC

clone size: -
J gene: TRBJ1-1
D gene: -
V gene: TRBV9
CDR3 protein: CASSAGFGNTEAFF
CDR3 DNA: TGTGCCAGCAGCGCCGGGTTTGGGAACACTGAAGCTTTCTTT

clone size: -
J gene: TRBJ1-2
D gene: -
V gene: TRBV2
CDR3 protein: CASSDLGDFHGYTF
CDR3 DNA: TGTGCCAGCAGTGATTTGGGGGACTTCCATGGCTACACCTTC

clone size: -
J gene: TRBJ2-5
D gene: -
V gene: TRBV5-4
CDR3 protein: CASSADRETQYF
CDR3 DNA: TGTGCCAGCAGCGCGGACAGAGAGACCCAGTACTTC

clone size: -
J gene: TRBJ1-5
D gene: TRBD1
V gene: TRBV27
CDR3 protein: CASSALQGQGTNQPQHF
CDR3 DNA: TGTGCCAGCAGTGCGCTACAGGGGCAGGGTACCAATCAGCCCCAGCATTTT

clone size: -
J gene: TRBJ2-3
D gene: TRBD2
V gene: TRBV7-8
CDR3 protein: CASSSSSGRATDTQYF
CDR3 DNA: TGTGCCAGCAGCTCGTCTAGCGGGAGGGCGACAGATACGCAGTATTTT

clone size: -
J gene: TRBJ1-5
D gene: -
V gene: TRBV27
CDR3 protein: CASSLNGNQPQHF
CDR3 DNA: TGTGCCAGCAGTTTAAACGGTAATCAGCCCCAGCATTTT

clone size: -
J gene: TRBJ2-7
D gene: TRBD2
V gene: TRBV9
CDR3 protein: CASSVGPSGGYEQYF
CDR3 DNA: TGTGCCAGCAGCGTTGGCCCTAGCGGGGGCTACGAGCAGTACTTC

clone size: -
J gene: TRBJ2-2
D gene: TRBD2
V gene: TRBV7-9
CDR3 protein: CASSILTPGLAYTGELFF
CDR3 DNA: TGTGCCAGCAGCATACTTACGCCGGGACTAGCATACACCGGGGAGCTGTTTTTT

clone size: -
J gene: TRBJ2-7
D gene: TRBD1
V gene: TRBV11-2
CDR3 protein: CASTGTVPSYEQYF
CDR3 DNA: TGTGCCAGCACCGGGACAGTTCCCTCCTACGAGCAGTACTTC

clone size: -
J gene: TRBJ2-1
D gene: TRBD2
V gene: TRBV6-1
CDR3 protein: CASSEALGFETSGVTNEQFF
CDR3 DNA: TGTGCCAGCAGTGAAGCGCTTGGGTTTGAGACTAGCGGGGTTACCAATGAGCAGTTCTTC

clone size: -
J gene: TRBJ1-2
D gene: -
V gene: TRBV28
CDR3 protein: CASSLSGYGYTF
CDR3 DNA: TGTGCCAGCAGTTTATCCGGTTACGGCTACACCTTC

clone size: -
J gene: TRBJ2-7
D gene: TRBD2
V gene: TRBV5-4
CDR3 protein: CASSLGGSGSASYEQYF
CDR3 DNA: TGTGCCAGCAGCTTGGGGGGTAGCGGGAGCGCCTCCTACGAGCAGTACTTC

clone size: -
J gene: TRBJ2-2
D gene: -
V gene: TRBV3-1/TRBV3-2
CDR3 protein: CASSQVRSTGELFF
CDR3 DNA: TGTGCCAGCAGCCAAGTTAGGAGTACCGGGGAGCTGTTTTTT

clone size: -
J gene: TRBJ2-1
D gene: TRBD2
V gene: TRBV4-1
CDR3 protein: CASSQSLAGVLGEQFF
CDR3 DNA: TGCGCCAGCAGCCAATCCCTAGCGGGAGTTTTGGGTGAGCAGTTCTTC

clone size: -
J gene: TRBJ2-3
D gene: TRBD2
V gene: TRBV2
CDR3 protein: CASHREGLADTQYF
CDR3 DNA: TGTGCCAGCCACCGGGAGGGCCTGGCAGATACGCAGTATTTT

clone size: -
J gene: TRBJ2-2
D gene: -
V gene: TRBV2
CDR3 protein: CATIPARYRVNTGELFF
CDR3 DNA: TGTGCCACCATACCGGCGAGGTACAGGGTGAACACCGGGGAGCTGTTTTTT

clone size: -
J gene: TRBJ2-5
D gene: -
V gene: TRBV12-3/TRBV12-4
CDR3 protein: CASSVAGGETQYF
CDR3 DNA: TGTGCCAGCAGTGTTGCAGGGGGGGAGACCCAGTACTTC